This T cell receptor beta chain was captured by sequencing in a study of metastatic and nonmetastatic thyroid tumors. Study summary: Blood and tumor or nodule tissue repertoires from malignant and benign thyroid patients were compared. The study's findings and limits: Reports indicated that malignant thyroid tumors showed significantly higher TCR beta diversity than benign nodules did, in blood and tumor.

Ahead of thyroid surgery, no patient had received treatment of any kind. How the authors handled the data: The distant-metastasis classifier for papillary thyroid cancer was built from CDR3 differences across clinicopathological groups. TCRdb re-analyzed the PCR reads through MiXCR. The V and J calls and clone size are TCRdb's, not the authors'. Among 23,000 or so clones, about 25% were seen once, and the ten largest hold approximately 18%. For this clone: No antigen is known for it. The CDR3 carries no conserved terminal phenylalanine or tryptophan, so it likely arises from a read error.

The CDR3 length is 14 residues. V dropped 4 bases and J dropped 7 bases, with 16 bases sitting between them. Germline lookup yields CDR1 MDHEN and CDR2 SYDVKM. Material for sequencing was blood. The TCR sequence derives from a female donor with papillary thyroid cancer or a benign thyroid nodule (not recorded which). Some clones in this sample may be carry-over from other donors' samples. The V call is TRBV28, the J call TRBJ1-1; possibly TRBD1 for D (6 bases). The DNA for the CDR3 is TGTGCCAGCAGTTCTCCAAGGGGGGCGCGTGAAGCTTTCTCT. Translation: CASSSPRGAREAFS.